This T cell receptor (beta chain) emerged from a study of cytomegalovirus exposure and HLA in healthy donors. It was with 60 Vbeta and 13 Jbeta primers that the PCR ran. Only in-frame clones appear in the TCRdb table, and some are missing; sequencing was by immunoSEQ multiplex PCR. The sample has roughly 130,000 clones, 75% to 85% seen once. Germline V CDR1 and CDR2: SGHAT, FQDESV (reference sequence). V gave up 5 bases and J gave up 3 bases; unmatched junction bases: 9. The CDR3 covers 15 residues. This TCR was recovered from a male donor in good health and CMV-seronegative. The sequenced sample was PBMCs. This rearrangement joins TRBV11-1 to TRBJ2-7; 8 bases align to TRBD1. CDR3 DNA: TGTGCCAGCAGCCAAACCGACAGGGGAATCTACGAGCAGTACTTC. Amino acids: CASSQTDRGIYEQYF.